This T cell receptor (beta chain) was recovered during a study of blood T cell repertoires in COVID-19. Study context: PBMCs, B-cell-depleted T cells, or T cells were the source of the cDNA or gDNA that made up the material.

J was trimmed by 5 bases and V by 5 bases; bases with no gene match: 10. Per the germline V gene, CDR1 is SGHTA and CDR2 is FQGNSA. The CDR3 covers 15 residues. Per the study methods: By means of reference gene primer amplification, nucleated cell counts were estimated. Sequencing was performed with immunoSEQ multiplex PCR; in TCRdb, only in-frame clones are kept and a portion is missing. That table supplies the V and J calls and clone size; D and trimming were determined from the DNA. The sample lists about 200,000 clones; about 88% were seen once. Donors were grouped by their self-reported clinical history.

The clonotype originates from a woman aged 40-49 years in a cohort exposed to, infected with or recovered from COVID-19 (not recorded which). The sequencing input was PBMCs or T cells enriched from blood (not recorded which). This rearrangement joins TRBV7-2 to TRBJ2-7; 9 bases are a match to TRBD2. The CDR3 loop reads CASSLSGGPVHEQYF. The CDR3 bases are TGTGCCAGCAGCCTTAGCGGGGGTCCGGTCCACGAGCAGTACTTC.